This T cell receptor (beta chain) stems from a study of cytomegalovirus exposure and HLA in healthy donors. Study-wide context: Earlier work reported some 110 million unique TCR beta sequences from about 170 million T cells.

A note on this clone: The antigen remains undetermined.

With 60 Vbeta and 13 Jbeta primers, the PCR was carried out. TCRdb's copy holds only in-frame clones and misses some; the assay was immunoSEQ multiplex PCR. The sample gives 110,000 to 150,000 clones, 70% of which show up once; 2.1% is in the top ten. V gave up 5 bases and J gave up 3 bases; unmatched junction bases: 6. The germline V gene encodes CDR1 SGHVS and CDR2 FQNEAQ. This CDR3 has 15 residues. General study results and limits: Most CMV-associated TCR beta chains appeared HLA-restricted in a later analysis. A classifier reportedly called cytomegalovirus status with high sensitivity and specificity.

Sequencing was done on a sample of PBMCs. This chain connects TRBV7-8 to TRBJ1-3, with TRBD1 matching 8 bases. The clonotype comes from a woman aged 55 to 70 in good health and CMV-seropositive. The CDR3 protein is CASSPRQGRGNTIYF. The CDR3, as DNA: TGTGCCAGCAGCCCCAGACAGGGGCGTGGAAACACCATATATTTT.